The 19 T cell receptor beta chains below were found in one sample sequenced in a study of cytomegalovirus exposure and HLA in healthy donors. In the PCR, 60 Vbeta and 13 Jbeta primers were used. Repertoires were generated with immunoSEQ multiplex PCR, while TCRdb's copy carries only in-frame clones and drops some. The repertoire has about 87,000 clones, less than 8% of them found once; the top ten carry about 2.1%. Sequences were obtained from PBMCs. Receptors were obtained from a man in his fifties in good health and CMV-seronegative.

CDR3 nucleotides: TGTGCCAGCAGCCCCCCCCAGGGGAAGGGGGAATGGTATGGCTACACCTTC. The encoded protein is CASSPPQGKGEWYGYTF. This chain links TRBV5-6 with TRBJ1-2; possibly TRBD1 for D (6 bases). This CDR3 comprises 17 residues. The germline V gene encodes CDR1 SGHDT and CDR2 YYEEEE. The V and J ends lost 4 bases and 5 bases respectively, with 24 bases between them.

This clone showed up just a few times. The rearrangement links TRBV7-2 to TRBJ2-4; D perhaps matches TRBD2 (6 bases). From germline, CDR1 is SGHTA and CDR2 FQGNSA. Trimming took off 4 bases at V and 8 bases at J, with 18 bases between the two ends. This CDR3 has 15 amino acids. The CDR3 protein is CASSSGRFRDYIQYF. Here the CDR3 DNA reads TGTGCCAGCAGCTCTGGACGTTTCAGGGACTACATTCAGTACTTC.

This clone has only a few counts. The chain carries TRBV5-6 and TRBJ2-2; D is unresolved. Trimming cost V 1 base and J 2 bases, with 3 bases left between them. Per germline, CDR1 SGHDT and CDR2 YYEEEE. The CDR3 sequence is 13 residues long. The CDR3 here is CASSLYNTGELFF. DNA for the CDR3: TGTGCCAGCAGCTTGTATAACACCGGGGAGCTGTTTTTT.

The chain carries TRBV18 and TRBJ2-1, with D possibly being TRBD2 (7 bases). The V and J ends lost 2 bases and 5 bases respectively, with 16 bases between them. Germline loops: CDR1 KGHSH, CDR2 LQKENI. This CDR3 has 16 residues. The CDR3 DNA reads TGTGCCAGCTCACCAACTTTGAGGGGGAGGGACAATGAGCAGTTCTTC. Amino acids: CASSPTLRGRDNEQFF.

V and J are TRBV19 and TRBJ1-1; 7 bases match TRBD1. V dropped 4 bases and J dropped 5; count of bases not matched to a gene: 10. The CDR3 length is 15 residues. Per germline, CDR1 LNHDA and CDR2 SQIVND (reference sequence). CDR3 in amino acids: CASSNAGGKITEAFF. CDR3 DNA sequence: TGTGCCAGTAGTAACGCAGGGGGGAAAATAACTGAAGCTTTCTTT.

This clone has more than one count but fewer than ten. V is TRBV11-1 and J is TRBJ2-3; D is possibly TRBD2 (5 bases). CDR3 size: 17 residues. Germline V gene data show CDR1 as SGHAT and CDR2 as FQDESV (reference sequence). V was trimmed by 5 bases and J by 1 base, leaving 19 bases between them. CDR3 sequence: CASSPPPGFPGTDTQYF. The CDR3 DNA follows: TGTGCCAGCAGCCCACCGCCGGGATTCCCAGGCACAGATACGCAGTATTTT.

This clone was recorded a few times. The CDR3 here is CASSFMAGAHYEQYF. The DNA of the CDR3 is TGTGCCAGCAGTTTTATGGCAGGGGCGCACTACGAGCAGTACTTC. The chain recombines TRBV27 with TRBJ2-7; tentative D call: TRBD1 (6 bases). Between the trimmed V and J ends, which lost 3 bases and 3 bases, there was a span of 15 bases. Germline V gives CDR1 MNHEY, CDR2 SMNVEV (reference sequence). The CDR3 has 15 residues.

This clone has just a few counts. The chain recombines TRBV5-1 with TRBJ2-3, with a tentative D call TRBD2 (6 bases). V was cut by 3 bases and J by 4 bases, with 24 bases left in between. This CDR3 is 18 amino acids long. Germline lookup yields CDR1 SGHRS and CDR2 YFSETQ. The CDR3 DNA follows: TGCGCCAGCAGCTCTCCCCGGGCCTCGGGGGAGTGGGCAGATACGCAGTATTTT. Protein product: CASSSPRASGEWADTQYF.

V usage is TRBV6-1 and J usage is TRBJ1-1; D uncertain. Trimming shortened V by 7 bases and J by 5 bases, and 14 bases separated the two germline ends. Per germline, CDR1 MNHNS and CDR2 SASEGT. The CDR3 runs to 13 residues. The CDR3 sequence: CASTLMKETEAFF. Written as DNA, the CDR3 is TGTGCCAGCACTCTCATGAAAGAGACTGAAGCTTTCTTT.

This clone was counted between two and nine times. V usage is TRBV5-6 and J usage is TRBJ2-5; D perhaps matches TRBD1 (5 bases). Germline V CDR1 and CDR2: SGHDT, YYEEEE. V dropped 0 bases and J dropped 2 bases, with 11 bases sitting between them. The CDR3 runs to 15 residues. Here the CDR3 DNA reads TGTGCCAGCAGCTTGGAGCAGGGCCCGCAAGAGACCCAGTACTTC. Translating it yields CASSLEQGPQETQYF.

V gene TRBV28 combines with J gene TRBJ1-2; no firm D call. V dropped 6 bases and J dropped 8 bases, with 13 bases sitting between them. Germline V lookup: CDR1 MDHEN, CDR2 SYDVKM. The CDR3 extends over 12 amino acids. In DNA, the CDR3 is TGTGCCAGCAGACGGAAAGCGAGAGGCTACACCTTC. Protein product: CASRRKARGYTF.

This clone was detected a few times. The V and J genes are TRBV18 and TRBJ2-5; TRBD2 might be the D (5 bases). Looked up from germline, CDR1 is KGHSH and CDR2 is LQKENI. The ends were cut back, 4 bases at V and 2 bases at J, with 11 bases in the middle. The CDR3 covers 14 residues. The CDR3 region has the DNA TGTGCCAGCTCACGATTAGCGCTACAAGAGACCCAGTACTTC. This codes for CASSRLALQETQYF. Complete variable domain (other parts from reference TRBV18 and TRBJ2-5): NAGVMQNPRHLVRRRGQEARLRCSPMKGHSHVYWYRQLPEEGLKFMVYLQKENIIDESGMPKERFSAEFPKEGPSILRIQQVVRGDSAAYFCASSRLALQETQYFGPGTRLLVL.

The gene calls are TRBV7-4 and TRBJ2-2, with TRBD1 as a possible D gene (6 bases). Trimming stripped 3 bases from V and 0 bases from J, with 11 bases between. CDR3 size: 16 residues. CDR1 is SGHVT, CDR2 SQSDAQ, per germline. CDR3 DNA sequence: TGTGCCAGCAGCTTGGGACAACCCGCGAACACCGGGGAGCTGTTTTTT. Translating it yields CASSLGQPANTGELFF.

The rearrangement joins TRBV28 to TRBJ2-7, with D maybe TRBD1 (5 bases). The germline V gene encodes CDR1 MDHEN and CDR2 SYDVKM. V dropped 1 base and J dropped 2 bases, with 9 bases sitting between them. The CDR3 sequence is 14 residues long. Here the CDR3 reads CASSLFDSAYEQYF. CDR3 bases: TGTGCCAGCAGTTTATTTGACAGCGCCTACGAGCAGTACTTC. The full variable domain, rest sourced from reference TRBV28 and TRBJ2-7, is DVKVTQSSRYLVKRTGEKVFLECVQDMDHENMFWYRQDPGLGLRLIYFSYDVKMKEKGDIPEGYSVSREKKERFSLILESASTNQTSMYLCASSLFDSAYEQYFGPGTRLTVT.

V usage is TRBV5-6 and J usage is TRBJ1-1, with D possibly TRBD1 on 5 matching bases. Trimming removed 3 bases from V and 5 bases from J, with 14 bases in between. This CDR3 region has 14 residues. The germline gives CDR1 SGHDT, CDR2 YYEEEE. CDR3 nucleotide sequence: TGTGCCAGCAGCTCGACCAGGGATTGGACTGAAGCTTTCTTT. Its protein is CASSSTRDWTEAFF.

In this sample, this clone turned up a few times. Written as DNA, the CDR3 is TGTGCCATCACCGTACAGGGGGCCTCTGAAGCTTTCTTT. Translating it yields CAITVQGASEAFF. The V gene is TRBV10-3, the J gene TRBJ1-1, with 9 bases that match TRBD1. J was trimmed by 6 bases and V by 7 bases; bases with no gene match: 6. Looked up from germline, CDR1 is ENHRY and CDR2 is SYGVKD. CDR3 size: 13 residues.

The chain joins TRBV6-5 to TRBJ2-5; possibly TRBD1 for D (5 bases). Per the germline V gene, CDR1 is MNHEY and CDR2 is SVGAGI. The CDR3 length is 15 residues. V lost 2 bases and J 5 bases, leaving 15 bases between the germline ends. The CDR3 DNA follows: TGTGCCAGCAGTTACCTCGCAGGGAAGAGTGAGACCCAGTACTTC. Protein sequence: CASSYLAGKSETQYF.

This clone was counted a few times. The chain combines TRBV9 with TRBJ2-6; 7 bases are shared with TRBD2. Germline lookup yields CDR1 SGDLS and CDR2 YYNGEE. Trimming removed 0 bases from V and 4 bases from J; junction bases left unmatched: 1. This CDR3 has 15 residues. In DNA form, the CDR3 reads TGTGCCAGCAGCGTAGCGGGAGGCGGGGCCAACGTCCTGACTTTC. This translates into CASSVAGGGANVLTF.

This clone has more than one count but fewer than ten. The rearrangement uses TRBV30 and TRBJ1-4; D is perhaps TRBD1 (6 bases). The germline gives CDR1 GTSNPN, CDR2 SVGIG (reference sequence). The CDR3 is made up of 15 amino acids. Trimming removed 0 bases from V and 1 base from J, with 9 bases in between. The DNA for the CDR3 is TGTGCCTGGAGTGTACAGGGAGAAACTAATGAAAAACTGTTTTTT. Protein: CAWSVQGETNEKLFF.